These 12 T cell receptor beta chains were sequenced from one sample in a study of PD-L1 blockade in urothelial cancer. Libraries were prepared by immunoSEQ multiplex PCR; TCRdb keeps only in-frame clonotypes and omits some of them. This sample carries tens of thousands of clones, less than 95% of them seen once, and the ten largest clones take 5.5% to 8%. The time point: peripheral blood 6 weeks after treatment start. The sample in question was PBMCs, obtained around atezolizumab (anti-PD-L1) treatment. The receptors stem from a man between 65 and 85 years old with urothelial cancer.

The CDR3 DNA sequence: TGTGCCAGCAGTGAAGGGGGCATAGGCACAGATACGCAGTATTTT. It is translated as CASSEGGIGTDTQYF. This rearrangement joins TRBV2 to TRBJ2-3, with D possibly being TRBD1 (5 bases). Germline CDR1 reads SNHLY; CDR2 reads FYNNEI. The CDR3 loop spans 15 amino acids. V gave up 1 base and J gave up 1 base, with 9 bases separating them. The full variable domain, rest sourced from reference TRBV2 and TRBJ2-3, is EPEVTQTPSHQVTQMGQEVILRCVPISNHLYFYWYRQILGQKVEFLVSFYNNEISEKSEIFDDQFSVERPDGSNFTLKIRSTKLEDSAMYFCASSEGGIGTDTQYFGPGTRLTVL.

J is TRBJ2-7 and V is TRBV6-5, with TRBD2 matching 8 bases. The CDR3 contains 15 residues. Germline V gives CDR1 MNHEY, CDR2 SVGAGI. J lost 2 bases, V lost 6 bases, and 9 bases had no gene match. CDR3 nucleotides: TGTGCCAGCAGGCCCGGGGCGGGAGGCACCTACGAGCAGTACTTC. Protein sequence: CASRPGAGGTYEQYF.

This clone appeared once. The chain couples TRBV9 to TRBJ2-7, with 7 bases identical to TRBD1. The CDR3 sequence is 15 residues long. With V trimmed by 3 bases and J by 0 bases, 6 bases remained unmatched. Germline CDR1 SGDLS, CDR2 YYNGEE. CDR3 protein: CASSARDSSSYEQYF. The CDR3 nucleotides read TGTGCCAGCAGCGCCCGGGACAGTAGCTCCTACGAGCAGTACTTC.

The rearrangement uses TRBV10-3 and TRBJ1-4; D not certain. CDR3 size: 12 residues. The germline CDR1 and CDR2 sequences are ENHRY and SYGVKD. With 1 base removed from V and 8 bases from J, the gap between germline ends came to 5 bases. CDR3 sequence: CAISEWREKLFF. As DNA, the CDR3 is TGTGCCATCAGTGAGTGGAGGGAAAAACTGTTTTTT.

CDR3 in DNA: TGTGCCAGCAGTCCCTACACGGACAGCTCCAATCAGCCCCAGCATTTT. This translates into CASSPYTDSSNQPQHF. V usage is TRBV27 and J usage is TRBJ1-5, with a possible D match to TRBD1 (6 bases). The CDR3 extends over 16 amino acids. The V end lost 5 bases, the J end lost 3 bases, and 17 bases lay between the germline ends. Germline V lookup: CDR1 MNHEY, CDR2 SMNVEV (reference sequence).

The chain has TRBV5-1 and TRBJ2-4; 8 bases line up with TRBD1. The V segment lost 1 base and the J segment 0 bases; nucleotides outside the gene matches: 15. In germline, CDR1 is SGHRS, CDR2 YFSETQ. The CDR3 length is 20 residues. In DNA, the CDR3 is TGCGCCAGCAGCTTGTGGCCGGAGGACAGGGCATTGCTAGCCAAAAACATTCAGTACTTC. Its translation is CASSLWPEDRALLAKNIQYF.

The chain links TRBV4-1 to TRBJ1-5; D may be TRBD1 (5 bases). The ends were cut back, 6 bases at V and 6 bases at J, with 27 bases in the middle. In germline, CDR1 is MGHRA, CDR2 YSYEKL. The CDR3 spans 18 residues. CDR3 in amino acids: CASSSQRTPARAAQPQHF. CDR3 coding DNA: TGCGCCAGCAGTTCCCAGAGGACGCCGGCCAGGGCGGCTCAGCCCCAGCATTTT.

This clone was seen a few times. This chain connects TRBV19 to TRBJ1-1; 7 bases are a match to TRBD1. The V gene end was trimmed by 10 bases and the J gene end by 5 bases; junction bases not matched to a gene: 13. Germline values: CDR1 LNHDA, CDR2 SQIVND (reference sequence). The CDR3 contains 14 residues. CDR3 DNA sequence: TGTGCCACTCGGACAGGCCCTCGAGGGACTGAAGCTTTCTTT. It is translated as CATRTGPRGTEAFF.

The CDR3 DNA sequence: TGTGCCATCAGTGAGTCGGCAGGAGCCTCCCCGGGAGAGCAGTACTTC. Translation gives CAISESAGASPGEQYF. The genes are TRBV10-3 and TRBJ2-7; the D gene is possibly TRBD2 (5 bases). Deletions cut 0 bases from V and 7 bases from J, with 19 bases between. The CDR3 covers 16 residues. Germline V gene data show CDR1 as ENHRY and CDR2 as SYGVKD.

This clone was detected a few times. This sequence joins TRBV5-1 and TRBJ2-2; possible D gene TRBD2, 6 bases. The V end was cut by 4 bases, the J end by 5 bases, with 9 bases between. CDR1 is SGHRS and CDR2 is YFSETQ in the germline V gene. The CDR3 sequence is 13 residues long. Written as DNA, the CDR3 is TGCGCCAGCAGCGTGGCGGGAACCGGGGAGCTGTTTTTT. It specifies CASSVAGTGELFF.

V and J are TRBV5-8 and TRBJ2-7; TRBD2 matches at 13 bases. The CDR3 is 16 amino acids. CDR1 is SGHTS and CDR2 is YDEGEE in the germline V gene. V was pared by 5 bases and J by 4 bases, with 9 bases of the junction left unmatched. Here the CDR3 DNA reads TGTGCCAGCAGTCGGCGGACTAGCGGGAGAGTATACGAGCAGTACTTC. It specifies CASSRRTSGRVYEQYF.

This clone was picked up a small number of times. The chain carries TRBV9 and TRBJ2-1, with 7 nucleotides matching TRBD2. V lost 3 bases to trimming and J lost 7 bases; unmatched junction nucleotides: 7. CDR3 length equals 14 residues. CDR1 is SGDLS, CDR2 YYNGEE, per germline. CDR3 protein: CASSARGGGNEQFF. The CDR3 coding sequence is TGTGCCAGCAGCGCCCGAGGCGGGGGTAATGAGCAGTTCTTC.